This entry is about one TCR beta chain. Its specific antigen is unknown. Base-call qualities are not available, and no considerably larger clone is one nucleotide away. This entry comes from a study of T cell responses to AZD1222 COVID-19 vaccine (dated by TCRdb to the early 2020s). About the study as a whole: A total of around 240 trial participants underwent TCR sequencing, of whom 207 received two doses of AZD1222 and roughly 25 received two doses of the MenACWY control vaccine. Trial participants were enrolled by age into 18-55, 56-69 and 70-plus year subgroups, with about 150, 28 and 57 TCR-sequenced participants respectively.

The time point label for this specimen denotes: about 28 days (+/-7) after the second vaccine dose. AZD1222 recipients with second doses at about 4 weeks or about 12 weeks were pooled, because spike-specific TCR depth and breadth did not differ between schedules. The vaccinee samples were drawn from two UK trials, COV001 and COV002, one of which was a single-blind randomized controlled phase 2/3 trial testing AZD1222 (ChAdOx1 nCoV-19) in healthy adults. For TCRbeta chain sequencing, PBMC samples were collected from trial participants at day 0 and at day 28 after the second dose. Here is what the overall study found, with its caveats: The whole spike protein was spanned by vaccine-associated CD4 TCRs, and dominant responses were seen in regions 160-218 and 743-854. Only five to seven AZD1222 recipients were SARS-CoV-2 seropositive at baseline, limiting conclusions about previously exposed vaccinees. Most participants were white British and females outnumbered males, and the authors suggested that clonal diversity may have been underestimated. Reportedly, almost half of the unique spike-specific TCRs recognized epitopes lying outside the regions that are mutated in the B.1.351 and B.1.1.7 variants. The 56-69-year group was small, and its depth increase did not reach significance, likely because of low power. After two AZD1222 doses, both the breadth and the depth of spike-specific TCRs were significantly higher than at day 0 and than in MenACWY recipients. Because no samples from the day 14 peak response were available, repertoires could be characterized only after the peak T cell response.

The CDR3 regions of human TCRbeta chains were subjected to immunosequencing. Per the source publication's procedure: Repertoire TCRs were checked for matches against a reference library of SARS-CoV-2-specific TCRs that had been generated using the MIRA antigen-specificity platform. Breadth meant the fraction of unique TCRs that were SARS-CoV-2-associated, whereas depth meant the fraction of total T cells that were SARS-CoV-2-associated. Each spike-specific TCR was assigned to its reactive spike region and to a CD4 or CD8 class using the MIRA data. Log10-transformed breadth and depth values were compared by one-way ANOVA with Sidak's multiple comparisons tests. The table comes from immuneACCESS by way of TCRdb, which keeps in-frame sequences with V and J called. Part of the clones is missing from these tables; in studies checked, under half for an unresolved V gene and the rest for unknown reasons. The DNA was the basis for D and trimming; V, J and clone size are from that table. In all, the sample holds fewer than 70,000 clones, and roughly 89% of those were seen once. The top ten clones comprise about 6.3% of the sample.

The TCR comes from an adult who received the AZD1222 COVID-19 vaccine. This specimen consisted of peripheral blood, obtained 28 days after the second AZD1222 dose.

The nucleotides are TGCAGCGTTGACCAGGGACCCTACGAGCAGTACTTC. It translates to CSVDQGPYEQYF. The V and J segments used are TRBV29-1 and TRBJ2-7, with the D call perhaps TRBD1 or TRBD2, each one matching 5 bases. The germline ends are 8 bases apart after V is trimmed by 3 bases and J by 2 bases. The CDR3, from cysteine to phenylalanine, totals 12 residues. Only the CDR3 portion is preserved as DNA: 36 bases, with reading frame beginning at the first base. In the germline V gene, CDR1 corresponds to SQVTM and CDR2 to ANQGSEA.